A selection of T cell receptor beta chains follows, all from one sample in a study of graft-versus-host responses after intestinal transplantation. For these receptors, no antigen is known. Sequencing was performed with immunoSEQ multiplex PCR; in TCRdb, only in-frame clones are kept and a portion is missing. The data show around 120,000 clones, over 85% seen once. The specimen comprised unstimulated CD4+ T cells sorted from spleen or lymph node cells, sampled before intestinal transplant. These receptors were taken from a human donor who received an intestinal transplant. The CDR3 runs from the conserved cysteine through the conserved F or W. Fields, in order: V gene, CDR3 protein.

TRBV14 CASSQGTGLETQYF
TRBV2 CASSLGAGPGELFF
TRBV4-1 CASSQVQVHYGYTF
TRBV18 CASSLTRDGNEDEQYF
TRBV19 CASTKVWGEEQFF
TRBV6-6 CASSYFLGQGEVGAFF
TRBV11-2 CASSPSTYNEQFF
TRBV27 CASSLSGSPSTDTQYF
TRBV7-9 CASSFGGLDEQFF
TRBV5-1 CASSLVPVETQYF
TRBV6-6 CASSYSKVRENEKLFF
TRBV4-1 CASSQGTGNQPQHF
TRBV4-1 CASSQEGPGELFF
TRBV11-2 CASSPSTGGLPRDEQFF
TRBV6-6 CASSYSAGGGNQPQHF
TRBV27 CASKREDVDTQYF
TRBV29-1 CSGHLGGYGYTF
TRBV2 CASNGNLGDVRSTYEQYF
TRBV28 CASSPGGTLYQETQYF
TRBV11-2 CASSFRGSTSTDTQYF
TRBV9 CASSVLGGVTGELFF
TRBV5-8 CASSLTNLAGAYNEQFF
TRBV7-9 CASSPGQGIATNEKLFF
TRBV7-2 CASSSQRQGKNEKLFF
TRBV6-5 CASSLGHSNQPQHF
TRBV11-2 CASSPTSGRMETQYF
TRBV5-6 CASSLWETQYF
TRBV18 CASSPGQENTGELFF
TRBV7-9 CASSPQGGSYEQYF
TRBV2 CASSVPRGGLGGGEQFF
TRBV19 CASSISSGSPADTQYF
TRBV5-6 CASSLGLADSYEQYF
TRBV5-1 CASSLRAGAFDEQYF
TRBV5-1 CASSLDNTEKKLFF
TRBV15 CATTRSGEKETQYF
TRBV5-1 CASSLADLETQYF
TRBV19 CASSISTKGSYEQYF